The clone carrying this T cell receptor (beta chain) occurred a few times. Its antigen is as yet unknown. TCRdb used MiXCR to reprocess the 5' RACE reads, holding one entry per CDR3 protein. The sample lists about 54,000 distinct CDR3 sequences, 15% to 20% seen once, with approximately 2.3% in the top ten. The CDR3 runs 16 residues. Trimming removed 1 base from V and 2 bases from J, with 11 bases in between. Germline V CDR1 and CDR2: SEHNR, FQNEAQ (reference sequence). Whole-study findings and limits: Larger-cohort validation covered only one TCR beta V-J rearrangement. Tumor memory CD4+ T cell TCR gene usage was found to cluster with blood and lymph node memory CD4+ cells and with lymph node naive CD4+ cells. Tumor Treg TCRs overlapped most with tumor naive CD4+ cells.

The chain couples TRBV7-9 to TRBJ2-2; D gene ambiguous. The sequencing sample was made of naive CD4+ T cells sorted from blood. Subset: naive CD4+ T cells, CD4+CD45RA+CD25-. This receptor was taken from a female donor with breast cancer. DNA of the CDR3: TGTGCCAGCAGCTTAGTTGGCCTCTTAAACACCGGGGAGCTGTTTTTT. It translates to CASSLVGLLNTGELFF. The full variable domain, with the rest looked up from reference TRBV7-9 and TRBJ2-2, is DTGVSQNPRHKITKRGQNVTFRCDPISEHNRLYWYRQTLGQGPEFLTYFQNEAQLEKSRLLSDRFSAERPKGSFSTLEIQRTEQGDSAMYLCASSLVGLLNTGELFFGEGSRLTVL.